The 28 T cell receptor beta chains below were found in one sample sequenced in a study of chemoradiotherapy in HPV16-positive cancers. The method was immunoSEQ multiplex PCR; TCRdb's version includes in-frame clones alone and lacks a portion of them. The sample lists about 3,000 clones, around 85% seen once, with more than 10% in the top ten. Sequencing was performed on blood, taken from a patient who underwent chemoradiotherapy. The receptors were sampled from a human donor with HPV-associated anogenital cancer.

J is TRBJ2-3 and V is TRBV27, with D unclear. Germline V CDR1 and CDR2: MNHEY, SMNVEV (reference sequence). This CDR3 is 13 amino acids long. V was clipped by 0 bases and J by 4 bases, with 5 bases between them. CDR3 in DNA: TGTGCCAGCAGTTTATCAGAACCAGATACGCAGTATTTT. As protein: CASSLSEPDTQYF.

The chain carries TRBV6-1 and TRBJ2-3; D might be TRBD2 (5 bases). V gave up 1 base and J gave up 6 bases, with 14 bases separating them. CDR3 length: 15 amino acids. The germline V gene has CDR1 MNHNS and CDR2 SASEGT. CDR3 DNA sequence: TGTGCCAGCAGTGAAGAGGTAGCGTCCTGGGATACGCAGTATTTT. Its protein is CASSEEVASWDTQYF.

This rearrangement joins TRBV4-3 to TRBJ2-5; 7 nucleotides agree with TRBD1. Germline lookup yields CDR1 LGHNA and CDR2 YSLEER. The CDR3 spans 17 residues. Trimming at V came to 0 bases and at J to 5 bases, leaving 12 bases not matched to a gene. CDR3 DNA sequence: TGCGCCAGCAGCCAAGATTCCCTTGACAGGGTAGGCGAGACCCAGTACTTC. This sequence encodes CASSQDSLDRVGETQYF.

V and J are TRBV21-1 and TRBJ2-7; TRBD2 is taken as the D call from the table, unchecked against the DNA. TRBV21-1 is a listed pseudogene. The CDR3 totals 14 residues. As DNA, the CDR3 is TGTGCCAGCAGCAAAGATCGACTTCCCTACGAGCAGTACGTC. Protein sequence: CASSKDRLPYEQYV.

The chain couples TRBV9 to TRBJ1-1; a weak D match, TRBD1 (5 bases). V was cut by 4 bases and J by 1 base, with 14 bases left in between. Germline assignment: CDR1 SGDLS and CDR2 YYNGEE. This CDR3 spans 15 amino acids. CDR3 DNA sequence: TGTGCCAGCAGCCCTTGGGGCGCTGGGAACACTGAAGCTTTCTTT. Translated, it gives CASSPWGAGNTEAFF.

This sequence joins TRBV7-7 and TRBJ1-4; TRBD1 aligns across 7 bases. Looked up from germline, CDR1 is SSHAT and CDR2 is FNYEAQ (reference sequence). The CDR3 contains 14 residues. J lost 8 bases, V lost 5 bases, and 8 bases had no gene match. CDR3 bases: TGTGCCAGCAGCCACGGACAGGCTGGGGAAAAACTGTTTTTT. Its translation: CASSHGQAGEKLFF.

J is TRBJ2-1 and V is TRBV4-3; perhaps TRBD1 as D (5 bases). CDR1 is LGHNA and CDR2 is YSLEER in the germline V gene. The CDR3 is 14 residues long. The V end lost 0 bases, the J end lost 7 bases, and 10 bases lay between the germline ends. For the CDR3, the DNA is TGCGCCAGCAGCCAAGATAACAGGCCGAATGAGCAGTTCTTC. This sequence encodes CASSQDNRPNEQFF.

This clone showed up just a few times. V and J are TRBV21-1 and TRBJ2-1; TRBD1 was called by the table and not checked on the DNA. TRBV21-1 is a pseudogene locus. This CDR3 spans 17 amino acids. CDR3 DNA: TGTGCCAGCAGCGAGCCCGACAGGTCCGGCTCCTACAATGAGCAGTTCTTC. The encoded protein is CASSEPDRSGSYNEQFF.

The CDR3, as DNA: TGTGCCAGCAGTCCGGCTAATTACGAGCAGTACTTC. It encodes CASSPANYEQYF. The V call is TRBV14, the J call TRBJ2-7; D is uncertain. V was shortened by 6 bases and J by 4 bases, with 10 bases between the two germline ends. Germline CDR1 and CDR2: SGHDN and FVKESK. CDR3 length: 12 residues.

J is TRBJ2-1 and V is TRBV7-2; TRBD2 might be the D (5 bases). The germline CDR1 and CDR2 sequences are SGHTA and FQGNSA. With 2 bases removed from V and 10 bases from J, the gap between germline ends came to 12 bases. The CDR3 extends over 13 amino acids. The CDR3 protein is CASSLMPGNEQFF. Here the CDR3 DNA reads TGTGCCAGCAGCTTAATGCCGGGGAACGAGCAGTTCTTC.

The rearrangement joins TRBV30 to TRBJ1-4, with 8 bases aligning to TRBD1. J lost 3 bases, V lost 8 bases, and 8 bases had no gene match. CDR1 is GTSNPN, CDR2 SVGIG, per germline (reference sequence). The CDR3 is made up of 14 amino acids. CDR3: CAGRGGQANEKLFF. The CDR3 region has the DNA TGTGCCGGAAGAGGGGGACAGGCTAATGAAAAACTGTTTTTT.

As regards this clone: The junction departs from the called germline gene at one end, perhaps through a read error. V gene TRBV4-2 combines with J gene TRBJ2-5; weak D call: TRBD2 (5 bases). This CDR3 has 13 residues. The germline CDR1 and CDR2 sequences are LGHNA and YNFKEQ. The CDR3 is CASSQDPGETQHF. The CDR3 bases are TGTGCCAGCAGCCAAGACCCTGGGGAGACCCAGCACTTC.

This chain joins TRBV4-2 and TRBJ1-2; possible D gene TRBD1, 5 bases. CDR3 length: 18 amino acids. Germline values: CDR1 LGHNA, CDR2 YNFKEQ. The V gene lost 3 bases and the J gene lost 0 bases, with 20 bases spanning the gap. The CDR3 loop is CASSQERLSGTANYGYTF. CDR3 in DNA: TGTGCCAGCAGCCAGGAAAGACTCTCAGGGACCGCTAACTATGGCTACACCTTC.

The CDR3 spells CAWDRDDQPQHF. As DNA, the CDR3 is TGTGCCTGGGACAGGGACGATCAGCCCCAGCATTTT. The chain couples TRBV30 to TRBJ1-5; 7 bases are a match to TRBD1. The CDR3 covers 12 residues. Germline V CDR1 and CDR2: GTSNPN, SVGIG (reference sequence). The trim removed 5 bases at V and 5 bases at J, leaving 3 bases unmatched.

The chain uses TRBV6-1 and TRBJ2-3, with unresolved D. The germline V gene encodes CDR1 MNHNS and CDR2 SASEGT. This CDR3 is built from 16 residues. Trimming took 2 bases from V and 3 from J, leaving 15 bases between them. CDR3 in amino acids: CASSETIRLWTDTQYF. The DNA of the CDR3 is TGTGCCAGCAGTGAAACTATTCGGCTATGGACAGATACGCAGTATTTT.

The rearrangement joins TRBV2 to TRBJ2-2, with 9 bases matching TRBD1. Trimming removed 5 bases from V and 0 bases from J; junction bases left unmatched: 1. This CDR3 region has 15 residues. The germline V gene has CDR1 SNHLY and CDR2 FYNNEI. CDR3 sequence (DNA): TGTGCCAGCAGTAGGGACAGGGCGAACACCGGGGAGCTGTTTTTT. Translated, it gives CASSRDRANTGELFF.

A remark on this clone: Other nucleotide sequences from this sample produce the same CDR3. This rearrangement joins TRBV5-6 to TRBJ2-3, with 8 nucleotides matching TRBD2. The V gene's germline CDR1 is SGHDT and CDR2 YYEEEE. This CDR3 comprises 15 residues. V dropped 0 bases and J dropped 3; count of bases not matched to a gene: 3. CDR3 DNA sequence: TGTGCCAGCAGCTTGGCGGGGGGGCTGACAGATACGCAGTATTTT. This translates into CASSLAGGLTDTQYF.

As regards this clone: Sequence at one end of the junction differs from germline and may be a read error. The V call is TRBV7-9, the J call TRBJ2-5; TRBD2 aligns across 7 bases. Germline-derived CDR1 and CDR2 are SEHNR and FQNEAQ (reference sequence). This CDR3 spans 15 amino acids. The CDR3 nucleotides read TGTGCCAGCAGCTTAGCGCTAGCGGAGGACTACGAGCAGCACTTC. Translating gives CASSLALAEDYEQHF.

CDR3 in DNA: TGTGCCAGCAGCCAAGACCCTGGGGAGACCCAGTACTTC. Its protein product is CASSQDPGETQYF. The chain employs TRBV4-2 and TRBJ2-5; no definite D call. Germline V gene data show CDR1 as LGHNA and CDR2 as YNFKEQ. The CDR3 is 13 amino acids. Trimming removed 0 bases at V and 5 bases at J, with 7 bases between.

The chain couples TRBV19 to TRBJ1-2; TRBD1 matches at 9 bases. The V gene's germline CDR1 is LNHDA and CDR2 SQIVND (reference sequence). The CDR3 runs to 14 residues. The V and J ends lost 3 bases and 4 bases, in that order; junction bases with no gene match: 3. CDR3 loop: CASSMMGQGYGYTF. The DNA of the CDR3 is TGTGCCAGTAGTATGATGGGACAGGGCTATGGCTACACCTTC. Combining the CDR3 with reference TRBV19 and TRBJ1-2 gives the whole variable domain DGGITQSPKYLFRKEGQNVTLSCEQNLNHDAMYWYRQDPGQGLRLIYYSQIVNDFQKGDIAEGYSVSREKKESFPLTVTSAQKNPTAFYLCASSMMGQGYGYTFGSGTRLTVV.

The genes are TRBV29-1 and TRBJ2-1, with 10 bases matching TRBD1. The CDR3 runs 15 residues. J was trimmed by 7 bases and V by 5 bases; bases with no gene match: 11. Germline V gene sequence: CDR1 SQVTM, CDR2 ANQGSEA. This CDR3 reads CSVYKTGGFSNEQFF. The CDR3 DNA reads as TGCAGCGTTTATAAGACAGGGGGCTTTAGTAATGAGCAGTTCTTC.

This chain links TRBV11-2 with TRBJ1-1; D is unclear. Trimming took off 3 bases at V and 1 base at J, with 6 bases between the two ends. The CDR3 consists of 13 residues. The V gene's germline CDR1 is SGHAT and CDR2 FQNNGV. The CDR3 DNA follows: TGTGCCAGCAGCTTGTTCGAGAACACTGAAGCTTTCTTT. This encodes CASSLFENTEAFF.

The V call is TRBV5-4, the J call TRBJ2-7; D is ambiguous. Germline values: CDR1 SGHNT, CDR2 YYREEE (reference sequence). Trimming shortened V by 3 bases and J by 6 bases, and 10 bases separated the two germline ends. There are 12 residues in the CDR3. The DNA for the CDR3 is TGTGCCAGCAGCTACGGGTTCGCCGAGCAGTACTTC. It encodes CASSYGFAEQYF.

V and J are TRBV11-2 and TRBJ2-1; no definite D call. V was clipped by 1 base and J by 3 bases, with 4 bases between them. The CDR3 is made up of 13 amino acids. The germline V gene encodes CDR1 SGHAT and CDR2 FQNNGV. The CDR3 reads CASSLVDYNEQFF. In DNA form, the CDR3 reads TGTGCCAGCAGCTTAGTAGACTACAATGAGCAGTTCTTC.

CDR3 sequence (DNA): TGTGCCAGTAGTATGATTTCCAGCGTCGATGAGCAGTTCTTC. The encoded protein is CASSMISSVDEQFF. The rearrangement joins TRBV19 to TRBJ2-1, with no clear D. Per the germline V gene, CDR1 is LNHDA and CDR2 is SQIVND (reference sequence). V was shortened by 3 bases and J by 8 bases, with 14 bases between the two germline ends. The CDR3 is 14 residues long.

The rearrangement joins TRBV11-2 to TRBJ1-6; TRBD1 is a possible D gene (5 bases). V was shortened by 1 base and J by 9 bases, with 10 bases between the two germline ends. Per germline, CDR1 SGHAT and CDR2 FQNNGV. The CDR3 extends over 14 amino acids. CDR3 DNA: TGTGCCAGCAGCTTAGGGGGGGAAGGTTCACCCCTCCACTTT. Translated, it gives CASSLGGEGSPLHF.

V gene TRBV6-1 combines with J gene TRBJ2-5; 9 positions match TRBD2. The CDR3 contains 13 residues. Trimming cost V 6 bases and J 3 bases; bases outside gene matches: 2. CDR1 MNHNS and CDR2 SASEGT come from the germline V gene. The CDR3 DNA follows: TGTGCCAGCAGGGAGCGGGGGGAAGAGACCCAGTACTTC. It is translated as CASRERGEETQYF.

The chain joins TRBV28 to TRBJ2-7, with 9 bases lining up with TRBD2. There are 14 residues in the CDR3. Germline lookup yields CDR1 MDHEN and CDR2 SYDVKM. The V gene end was trimmed by 7 bases and the J gene end by 6 bases; junction bases not matched to a gene: 10. CDR3 sequence reads: CASILSGGMGEQYF. In nucleotides, the CDR3 is TGTGCCAGCATCCTTAGCGGGGGAATGGGCGAGCAGTACTTC.